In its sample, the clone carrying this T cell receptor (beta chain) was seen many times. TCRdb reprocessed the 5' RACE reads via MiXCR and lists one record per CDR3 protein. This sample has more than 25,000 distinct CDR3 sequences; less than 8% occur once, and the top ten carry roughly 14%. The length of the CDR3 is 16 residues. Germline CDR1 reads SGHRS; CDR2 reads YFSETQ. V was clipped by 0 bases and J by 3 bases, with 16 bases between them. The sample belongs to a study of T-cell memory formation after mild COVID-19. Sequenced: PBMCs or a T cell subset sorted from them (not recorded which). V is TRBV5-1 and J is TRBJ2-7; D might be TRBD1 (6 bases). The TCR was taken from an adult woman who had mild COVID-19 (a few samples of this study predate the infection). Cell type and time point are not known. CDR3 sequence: CASSLGVGAIGYEQYF. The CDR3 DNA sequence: TGCGCCAGCAGCTTGGGCGTGGGGGCGATCGGCTACGAGCAGTACTTC.